Below, 12 T cell receptor beta chains from the same sample are listed, as sequenced in a study of naive and memory T cell subsets. An equimolar mix of two oligonucleotides served as the beta constant-region primer for TRBC1 and TRBC2. Four rounds of PCR amplified the ligated cDNA using nested alpha and beta constant-region primers plus SP2. TCRdb used MiXCR to reprocess the UMI-ligation and nested PCR reads, holding one entry per CDR3 protein. This sample has around 30,000 distinct CDR3 sequences, with under 20% found just once. Sequencing was carried out using effector memory CD4+ T cells from blood. Indicated subset: effector memory, CD45RA- CD27-. These TCRs come from a human donor in good health.

V is TRBV9 and J is TRBJ2-3; D gene unclear. CDR1 and CDR2 from the germline V gene are SGDLS and YYNGEE. The ends were cut back, 0 bases at V and 4 bases at J, with 3 bases in the middle. The CDR3 contains 12 residues. CDR3 in amino acids: CASSVGADTQYF. Here the CDR3 DNA reads TGTGCCAGCAGCGTAGGGGCAGATACGCAGTATTTT.

This clonotype was seen a handful of times. CDR3 region: CASSPPRTVGYEQYF. The CDR3 DNA reads TGTGCCAGCAGTCCACCCCGGACAGTCGGCTACGAGCAGTACTTC. V is TRBV28 and J is TRBJ2-7; perhaps TRBD1 as D (6 bases). From germline, CDR1 is MDHEN and CDR2 SYDVKM. The CDR3 runs to 15 residues. V was trimmed by 5 bases and J by 3 bases, leaving 17 bases between them.

This clonotype has more than one count but fewer than ten. CDR3 sequence (DNA): TGCGCCAGCAGCTTGGATGTCAGGAAGAACACTGAAGCTTTCTTT. Translated: CASSLDVRKNTEAFF. The gene calls are TRBV5-1 and TRBJ1-1; D call uncertain. Germline V gene data show CDR1 as SGHRS and CDR2 as YFSETQ. The CDR3 covers 15 residues. The ends were cut back, 0 bases at V and 1 base at J, with 10 bases in the middle. Full variable domain (remainder filled in from reference TRBV5-1 and TRBJ1-1): KAGVTQTPRYLIKTRGQQVTLSCSPISGHRSVSWYQQTPGQGLQFLFEYFSETQRNKGNFPGRFSGRQFSNSRSEMNVSTLELGDSALYLCASSLDVRKNTEAFFGQGTRLTVV.

The table lists this clonotype with a few counts. The rearrangement uses TRBV18 and TRBJ1-2; D uncertain. The CDR3 has 13 amino acids. The V gene's germline CDR1 is KGHSH and CDR2 LQKENI. V lost 3 bases and J lost 2, with 7 bases in between. CDR3 coding DNA: TGTGCCAGCTCACCGGCAGCAAACTATGGCTACACCTTC. Its translation is CASSPAANYGYTF. The full variable domain, in which reference TRBV18 and TRBJ1-2 provide the parts outside the CDR3, is NAGVMQNPRHLVRRRGQEARLRCSPMKGHSHVYWYRQLPEEGLKFMVYLQKENIIDESGMPKERFSAEFPKEGPSILRIQQVVRGDSAAYFCASSPAANYGYTFGSGTRLTVV.

The rearrangement uses TRBV20-1 and TRBJ1-1; D unclear. V lost 3 bases and J lost 8, with 13 bases in between. CDR1 DFQATT and CDR2 SNEGSKA come from the germline V gene (reference sequence). The CDR3 spans 12 residues. This CDR3 reads CSASKPGTEAFF. Written as DNA, the CDR3 is TGCAGTGCTAGTAAGCCAGGCACCGAAGCTTTCTTT.

This clonotype was recorded at least ten times. This chain connects TRBV24-1 to TRBJ1-1; 8 bases fit TRBD1. CDR3 size: 15 residues. Germline loops: CDR1 KGHDR, CDR2 SFDVKD. The V gene end was trimmed by 3 bases and the J gene end by 5 bases; junction bases not matched to a gene: 7. CDR3 sequence: CATSDHGQGFTEAFF. In nucleotides, the CDR3 is TGTGCCACCAGTGATCACGGACAGGGATTTACTGAAGCTTTCTTT.

The table lists this clonotype with a few counts. The chain has TRBV30 and TRBJ1-5, with a possible D match to TRBD1 (5 bases). CDR1 is GTSNPN, CDR2 SVGIG, per germline (reference sequence). The CDR3 runs 13 residues. The V gene lost 0 bases and the J gene lost 6 bases, with 9 bases spanning the gap. CDR3 sequence: CAWSVSGAQPQHF. DNA for the CDR3: TGTGCCTGGAGTGTTAGTGGGGCTCAGCCCCAGCATTTT. Together with reference TRBV30 and TRBJ1-5, the CDR3 gives the full variable domain: SQTIHQWPATLVQPVGSPLSLECTVEGTSNPNLYWYRQAAGRGLQLLFYSVGIGQISSEVPQNLSASRPQDRQFILSSKKLLLSDSGFYLCAWSVSGAQPQHFGDGTRLSIL.

This clonotype turned up a few times. This chain uses TRBV6-1 with TRBJ1-1; D ambiguous. V lost 1 base to trimming and J lost 1 base, with 10 bases between them. The CDR3 runs to 15 residues. CDR1 MNHNS and CDR2 SASEGT come from the germline V gene. In nucleotides, the CDR3 is TGTGCCAGCAGTGAAGAATATCCCTCGAACACTGAAGCTTTCTTT. Protein sequence: CASSEEYPSNTEAFF.

V and J are TRBV15 and TRBJ1-4; 11 bases agree with TRBD1. This CDR3 spans 18 amino acids. The germline V gene has CDR1 LNHNV and CDR2 YYDKDF (reference sequence). J gave up 2 bases and V 3 bases, and 8 bases lay outside the gene matches. The CDR3 sequence is CATSSPGTGGATNEKLFF. The CDR3 nucleotides are TGTGCCACCAGCAGTCCCGGGACAGGGGGGGCGACTAATGAAAAACTGTTTTTT.

This clonotype was counted between two and nine times. The chain uses TRBV7-2 and TRBJ1-2; no clear D. Germline V gene data show CDR1 as SGHTA and CDR2 as FQGNSA. The length of the CDR3 is 15 residues. Trimming pared 3 bases from V and 1 base from J, leaving 12 bases between. CDR3 nucleotides: TGTGCCAGCAGCTTTCTCGGCCAGATTAACTATGGCTACACCTTC. It specifies CASSFLGQINYGYTF.

There are many counts of this clonotype. The chain carries TRBV28 and TRBJ2-7; no reliable D call. Deletions cut 5 bases from V and 2 bases from J, with 10 bases between. The CDR3 runs to 13 residues. From germline, CDR1 is MDHEN and CDR2 SYDVKM. CDR3 in amino acids: CASSHEVTYEQYF. The CDR3 DNA follows: TGTGCCAGCAGTCACGAAGTAACCTACGAGCAGTACTTC. Full variable domain (remainder filled in from reference TRBV28 and TRBJ2-7): DVKVTQSSRYLVKRTGEKVFLECVQDMDHENMFWYRQDPGLGLRLIYFSYDVKMKEKGDIPEGYSVSREKKERFSLILESASTNQTSMYLCASSHEVTYEQYFGPGTRLTVT.

This clonotype showed up just a few times. This chain links TRBV7-2 with TRBJ2-7, with D possibly matching TRBD1 (6 bases). CDR1 SGHTA and CDR2 FQGNSA come from the germline V gene. This CDR3 spans 13 amino acids. V was pared by 5 bases and J by 3 bases, with 11 bases between. CDR3 protein: CASSRGQNYEQYF. Written as DNA, the CDR3 is TGTGCCAGCAGCCGGGGACAAAACTACGAGCAGTACTTC. Looking up the rest from reference TRBV7-2 and TRBJ2-7 gives the full variable domain: GAGVSQSPSNKVTEKGKDVELRCDPISGHTALYWYRQSLGQGLEFLIYFQGNSAPDKSGLPSDRFSAERTGGSVSTLTIQRTQQEDSAVYLCASSRGQNYEQYFGPGTRLTVT.